The 10 T cell receptor beta chains listed next were all sequenced from one sample in a study of cytomegalovirus exposure and HLA in healthy donors. Clones were read by immunoSEQ multiplex PCR, and TCRdb kept only the in-frame ones, dropping some. The sample consists of about 120,000 clones, roughly 90% of them appearing once. Specimen: PBMCs. Receptors originate from a woman in her late teens or twenties in good health and CMV-seropositive.

The genes are TRBV7-6 and TRBJ2-3, with D possibly TRBD2 on 6 matching bases. Per the germline V gene, CDR1 is SGHVS and CDR2 is FNYEAQ. V was shortened by 5 bases and J by 6 bases, with 12 bases between the two germline ends. The CDR3 consists of 13 residues. The CDR3 loop is CASSPSGPDTQYF. The DNA of the CDR3 is TGTGCCAGCAGCCCCAGCGGGCCGGATACGCAGTATTTT.

The chain couples TRBV27 to TRBJ1-4; D is possibly TRBD1 (5 bases). Germline V lookup: CDR1 MNHEY, CDR2 SMNVEV (reference sequence). Trimming took 8 bases from V and 6 from J, leaving 16 bases between them. The CDR3 sequence is 14 residues long. The CDR3 sequence: CASGATGFYEKLFF. For the CDR3, the DNA is TGTGCCAGCGGCGCAACAGGTTTTTATGAAAAACTGTTTTTT. Filled out from reference TRBV27 and TRBJ1-4, the complete variable domain reads EAQVTQNPRYLITVTGKKLTVTCSQNMNHEYMSWYRQDPGLGLRQIYYSMNVEVTDKGDVPEGYKVSRKEKRNFPLILESPSPNQTSLYFCASGATGFYEKLFFGSGTQLSVL.

The chain links TRBV6-4 to TRBJ2-1, with D unclear. Germline assignment: CDR1 MRHNA and CDR2 SNTAGT. Trimming shortened V by 6 bases and J by 0 bases, and 15 bases separated the two germline ends. This CDR3 contains 16 residues. The CDR3 sequence is CASSIRAPSSYNEQFF. The CDR3 DNA reads as TGTGCCAGCAGCATTCGCGCACCTAGCTCCTACAATGAGCAGTTCTTC.

V is TRBV2 and J is TRBJ2-4, with a possible D match to TRBD2 (6 bases). CDR1 and CDR2 (germline): SNHLY, FYNNEI. The CDR3 runs 13 residues. With 1 base removed from V and 8 bases from J, the gap between germline ends came to 9 bases. CDR3 sequence (DNA): TGTGCCAGCAGTGAAGGGAGGGTTGACATTCAGTACTTC. It translates to CASSEGRVDIQYF.

This chain uses TRBV28 with TRBJ1-6, with 10 bases matching TRBD1. The CDR3 consists of 15 residues. Germline V gene lookup returns CDR1 MDHEN and CDR2 SYDVKM. The V segment lost 3 bases and the J segment 10 bases; nucleotides outside the gene matches: 6. In DNA form, the CDR3 reads TGTGCCAGCAGTTTCGCCGGACAGGGGGGGTCACCCCTCCACTTT. It yields the protein CASSFAGQGGSPLHF. The whole variable domain, filled in from reference TRBV28 and TRBJ1-6, reads DVKVTQSSRYLVKRTGEKVFLECVQDMDHENMFWYRQDPGLGLRLIYFSYDVKMKEKGDIPEGYSVSREKKERFSLILESASTNQTSMYLCASSFAGQGGSPLHFGNGTRLTVT.

The CDR3 DNA sequence: TGTGCCAGCAGGGCGGGACAGACCGCAGGGGGCTACACCTTC. Its translation is CASRAGQTAGGYTF. The rearrangement joins TRBV2 to TRBJ1-2, with TRBD1 identical over 7 bases. J gave up 8 bases and V 6 bases, and 12 bases lay outside the gene matches. The length of the CDR3 is 14 residues. In germline, CDR1 is SNHLY, CDR2 FYNNEI. The variable domain in full, with the rest retrieved from reference TRBV2 and TRBJ1-2, is EPEVTQTPSHQVTQMGQEVILRCVPISNHLYFYWYRQILGQKVEFLVSFYNNEISEKSEIFDDQFSVERPDGSNFTLKIRSTKLEDSAMYFCASRAGQTAGGYTFGSGTRLTVV.

This clone showed up just a few times. The chain couples TRBV30 to TRBJ2-7; TRBD2 is a possible D gene (5 bases). Germline V CDR1 and CDR2: GTSNPN, SVGIG (reference sequence). The CDR3 length is 12 residues. Trimming left V 8 bases short and J 4 bases short, with 15 bases between. Here the CDR3 DNA reads TGTGCCCTTTCGACTAAACAATACGAGCAGTACTTC. Translating it yields CALSTKQYEQYF.

The chain has TRBV18 and TRBJ2-5, with D perhaps matching TRBD2 (6 bases). CDR1 and CDR2 from the germline V gene are KGHSH and LQKENI. There are 13 residues in the CDR3. The V gene lost 3 bases and the J gene lost 4 bases, with 9 bases spanning the gap. The CDR3 spells CASSPGGPETQYF. CDR3 nucleotides: TGTGCCAGCTCACCCGGGGGTCCAGAGACCCAGTACTTC.

This sequence joins TRBV7-8 and TRBJ1-2, with D perhaps TRBD1 (5 bases). The CDR3 length is 13 residues. The V gene lost 5 bases and the J gene lost 5 bases, with 12 bases spanning the gap. CDR1 SGHVS and CDR2 FQNEAQ come from the germline V gene. The CDR3: CASSAREGYGYTF. DNA for the CDR3: TGTGCCAGCAGCGCCAGGGAGGGGTATGGCTACACCTTC.

V gene TRBV11-2 combines with J gene TRBJ1-2; 7 nucleotides match TRBD1. Trimming took 4 bases from V and 5 from J; bases not matched to a gene: 10. Germline lookup yields CDR1 SGHAT and CDR2 FQNNGV. The CDR3 has 15 amino acids. CDR3 nucleotide sequence: TGTGCCAGCAGCTCCATCACAGGGGCCAGGTATGGCTACACCTTC. Amino acids: CASSSITGARYGYTF.